Listed here are 27 T cell receptor beta chains from one sample, sequenced in a study of T cell clonality in common variable immunodeficiency. TCRdb's table, derived via immunoSEQ multiplex PCR, lists solely in-frame clones and lacks some. The sample yields about 52,000 clones, without any singletons. Sequences were obtained from peripheral blood mononuclear cells. The source is a person aged 18-70 years in good health.

This clone was found many times. From the germline J gene comes the end of the CDR3, since the read stops 3 residues before it. V and J are TRBV12-5 and TRBJ2-4, with D possibly matching TRBD2 (7 bases). This CDR3 region has 17 residues. V shed 6 bases and J shed 0 bases, with 18 bases lying between them. The germline gives CDR1 LGHNT, CDR2 FRNRAP. The sequenced part of the CDR3 DNA is TGTGCTAGTGGCCAAGGGGGGGCAGGTCCAGCCAAAAACATT. It encodes CASGQGGAGPAKNI. The whole CDR3 region reads CASGQGGAGPAKNIQYF.

This clone has just a few counts. The DNA ends 3 residues before the CDR3 does, and the rest of the CDR3 is filled in from the germline J gene. The gene calls are TRBV13 and TRBJ2-1, with TRBD2 matching 13 bases. Trimming at V came to 5 bases and at J to 9 bases, leaving 13 bases not matched to a gene. Germline loops: CDR1 PRHDT, CDR2 FYEKMQ (reference sequence). This CDR3 comprises 17 residues. CDR3 loop: CASSATGLAGEIFEQFF. The CDR3 DNA, read in part, is TGTGCCAGCAGCGCCACCGGACTAGCGGGAGAGATTTTTGAG.

This clone was seen repeatedly, ten times or more. The read falls 3 residues short of the CDR3 end, and the missing part is taken from the germline J gene. The chain has TRBV7-2 and TRBJ2-7; 10 bases line up with TRBD2. The V gene's germline CDR1 is SGHTA and CDR2 FQGNSA. V lost 2 bases to trimming and J lost 4 bases; unmatched junction nucleotides: 5. The CDR3 is 15 amino acids. CDR3 in amino acids: CASSLIASGSYEQYF. The DNA read from the CDR3 is TGTGCCAGCAGCTTAATCGCTAGCGGGAGTTACGAG.

This clone was found many times. The read ends 3 residues early relative to the CDR3; the germline J gene fills the gap. The chain has TRBV7-6 and TRBJ2-7; 8 nucleotides line up with TRBD2. Germline CDR1 is SGHVS and CDR2 is FNYEAQ. The CDR3 spans 16 residues. After removal of 2 bases from V and 5 bases from J, the junction contained 11 bases not matched to a gene. The chain's CDR3 is CASSLTQSGRGNEQYF. CDR3 bases read: TGTGCCAGCAGCTTAACTCAGAGCGGGAGAGGGAACGAG.

This clone appeared many times. CDR3 sequence reads: CASSLSSGTQETQYF. The DNA read from the CDR3 is TGCGCCAGCAGCTTATCTAGCGGAACACAAGAGACC. This rearrangement joins TRBV5-1 to TRBJ2-5, with 7 bases identical to TRBD2. The read terminates 3 residues ahead of where the CDR3 ends, so the germline J gene completes it. V lost 2 bases to trimming and J lost 2 bases; unmatched junction nucleotides: 6. The germline CDR1 and CDR2 sequences are SGHRS and YFSETQ. The CDR3 has 15 amino acids.

This clone was seen ten or more times. The CDR3 extends 3 residues past the end of the read, so its final part is completed from the germline J gene. The chain has TRBV28 and TRBJ2-3; tentative D call: TRBD1 (6 bases). Trimming shortened V by 8 bases and J by 3 bases, and 9 bases separated the two germline ends. There are 12 residues in the CDR3. The V gene's germline CDR1 is MDHEN and CDR2 SYDVKM. The CDR3 spells CASGQGTDTQYF. CDR3 DNA (partial): TGTGCCAGCGGCCAGGGGACAGATACG.

This clone was seen many times. At one of its ends the junction is not consistent with the germline gene, which may arise from a read error. The CDR3 end falls 3 residues outside the read, so it is completed with the germline J gene. The chain uses TRBV7-2 and TRBJ2-1, with 9 bases lining up with TRBD2. Germline assignment: CDR1 SGHTA and CDR2 FQGNSA. The CDR3 contains 15 residues. The sequenced part of the CDR3 DNA is TGTGCCAGCAGCCTAGCGGGGCCTACCTACAATGAG. Protein product: CASSLAGPTYNE. The full CDR3 protein reads CASSLAGPTYNEQFF.

This clone was detected ten times or more. Read coverage stops 3 residues before the CDR3 terminus; the germline J gene supplies the remainder. This sequence joins TRBV5-1 and TRBJ1-2; D not certain. The germline gives CDR1 SGHRS, CDR2 YFSETQ. The CDR3 is made up of 13 amino acids. V shed 2 bases and J shed 7 bases, with 12 bases lying between them. The sequenced CDR3 bases are TGCGCCAGCAGCTTAAGCAACAGCGGTGGC. Translation gives CASSLSNSGG. Given in full, the CDR3 is CASSLSNSGGYTF.

With regard to this clone: The CDR3 end is not reached by the read, which stops 3 residues before it; the germline J gene fills it in. The J gene is TRBJ2-1, the V gene TRBV20-1, with 8 bases lining up with TRBD2. V lost 2 bases and J lost 4; bases outside the gene matches: 4. Per germline, CDR1 DFQATT and CDR2 SNEGSKA (reference sequence). CDR3 length equals 14 residues. The part of the CDR3 DNA that was read is TGCAGTGCTAGATCGCGGGAGGTATACAATGAG. Amino acid sequence: CSARSREVYNE. The whole CDR3 reads CSARSREVYNEQFF.

This clone was seen repeatedly, ten times or more. Read data end 3 residues before the CDR3 end; the end is taken from the germline J gene. V gene TRBV5-1 combines with J gene TRBJ2-7; D may be TRBD1 (6 bases). Between the trimmed V and J ends, which lost 0 bases and 4 bases, there was a span of 20 bases. Germline V gene data show CDR1 as SGHRS and CDR2 as YFSETQ. CDR3 length: 17 amino acids. The sequenced CDR3 bases are TGCGCCAGCAGCTTGGTTAAAGAGGGGGACGCCAGGTACGAG. Its translation: CASSLVKEGDARYE. The CDR3 in its entirety is CASSLVKEGDARYEQYF.

For this clone: A junction boundary mismatches the germline segment, possibly from a read error. The read halts 3 residues ahead of the CDR3 end, with the missing end drawn from the germline J gene. Other DNA sequences in this specimen translate into the identical CDR3. V usage is TRBV20-1 and J usage is TRBJ2-7; 9 bases are shared with TRBD2. The length of the CDR3 is 14 residues. In germline, CDR1 is DFQATT, CDR2 SNEGSKA (reference sequence). The CDR3 DNA, read in part, is TGTAGTGCTAGAAGACTAGCGGCAACCTACGAG. This codes for CSARRLAATYE. The complete CDR3 sequence is CSARRLAATYEQYF.

This clone was recorded at least ten times. The read ends 3 residues early relative to the CDR3; the germline J gene fills the gap. V gene TRBV5-1 combines with J gene TRBJ1-1; 8 bases are shared with TRBD1. Germline V gives CDR1 SGHRS, CDR2 YFSETQ. CDR3 size: 13 residues. The sequenced CDR3 bases are TGCGCCAGCAGCTTGGGACAGGGGCTACCG. Translating it yields CASSLGQGLP. The complete CDR3 reads CASSLGQGLPAFF.

This clone was counted many times. The CDR3 goes on 3 residues after the read ends, and that part is filled in from the germline J gene. The gene calls are TRBV10-3 and TRBJ1-5, with D possibly matching TRBD1 (5 bases). This CDR3 region has 13 residues. Trimming took 5 bases from V and 7 from J, leaving 12 bases between them. Germline loops: CDR1 ENHRY, CDR2 SYGVKD. CDR3 DNA, as far as it was read: TGTGCCATCAGTACGGACATTTACCAGCCC. Encoded protein: CAISTDIYQP. The whole CDR3 reads CAISTDIYQPQHF.

This clone has ten or more counts. The observed sequence ends 3 residues before the CDR3 terminus, with the missing tail filled in from the germline J gene. The chain joins TRBV5-1 to TRBJ2-1; weak D call: TRBD2 (5 bases). The length of the CDR3 is 13 residues. Trimming pared 5 bases from V and 4 bases from J, leaving 10 bases between. Germline V gene lookup returns CDR1 SGHRS and CDR2 YFSETQ. CDR3 residues: CASSYEGYNEQFF. CDR3 bases read: TGCGCCAGCAGTTATGAGGGTTACAATGAG.

As to this clone: The observed sequence ends 3 residues before the CDR3 terminus, with the missing tail filled in from the germline J gene. The chain combines TRBV6-1 with TRBJ1-5; D unclear. V lost 2 bases, J lost 1 base, and 15 bases lay in between. CDR3 length: 17 residues. Germline CDR1 and CDR2: MNHNS and SASEGT. The covered CDR3 bases are TGTGCCAGCAGTGAAAGGGTCAGGTTCGTAAGCAATCAGCCC. Protein product: CASSERVRFVSNQP. The full CDR3 reads CASSERVRFVSNQPQHF.

The CDR3 loop reads CASSSIRGLGNTIYF. CDR3 DNA, as far as it was read: TGTGCCAGCAGCTCAATCAGGGGGCTGGGAAACACC. This rearrangement joins TRBV7-9 to TRBJ1-3, with 8 bases fitting TRBD1. The read terminates 3 residues ahead of where the CDR3 ends, so the germline J gene completes it. The CDR3 runs to 15 residues. The V and J ends lost 4 bases and 4 bases, in that order; junction bases with no gene match: 6. Per the germline V gene, CDR1 is SEHNR and CDR2 is FQNEAQ (reference sequence).

As to this clone: The read terminates 3 residues before the CDR3 end, so the remaining end is supplied by the germline J gene. The chain recombines TRBV5-8 with TRBJ2-1; D remains ambiguous. Deletions cut 2 bases from V and 8 bases from J, with 17 bases between. This CDR3 comprises 15 residues. Germline V gives CDR1 SGHTS, CDR2 YDEGEE. The sequenced CDR3 bases are TGTGCCAGCAGCTTTCGACAATACCCCCGTCATGAG. Translating gives CASSFRQYPRHE. The full CDR3 sequence reads CASSFRQYPRHEQFF.

This clone was found a few times. With the read ending 3 residues before the CDR3 end, the germline J gene is used to fill in that end. The chain is built from TRBV7-9 and TRBJ2-1; 8 bases align to TRBD2. This CDR3 region has 15 residues. The V segment lost 1 base and the J segment 4 bases; nucleotides outside the gene matches: 3. CDR1 SEHNR and CDR2 FQNEAQ come from the germline V gene (reference sequence). CDR3 DNA (partial): TGTGCCAGCAGCTTAGAGGGCGGGAGGTACAATGAG. Translated, it gives CASSLEGGRYNE. The CDR3 in full is CASSLEGGRYNEQFF.

Many counts were recorded for this clone. The CDR3 is cut off 3 residues early in the read; its end comes from the germline J gene. V gene TRBV7-7 combines with J gene TRBJ2-3, with 12 bases matching TRBD2. Germline V gene lookup returns CDR1 SSHAT and CDR2 FNYEAQ (reference sequence). CDR3 size: 14 residues. V shed 4 bases and J 6 bases; nucleotides not matched to a gene: 2. The sequenced part of the CDR3 DNA is TGTGCCAGCAGCTCGACTAGCGGGAGTGATACG. Encoded protein: CASSSTSGSDT. The CDR3 as a whole reads CASSSTSGSDTQYF.

This clone was detected many times. The read comes to an end 3 residues before the CDR3 does, leaving the germline J gene to fill in the end. The chain has TRBV5-4 and TRBJ2-2; D is ambiguous. The CDR3 is 13 amino acids. Between the trimmed V and J ends, which lost 5 bases and 0 bases, there was a span of 5 bases. CDR1 is SGHNT and CDR2 is YYREEE in the germline V gene (reference sequence). The CDR3: CASSRTNTGELFF. The sequenced part of the CDR3 DNA is TGTGCCAGCAGTAGAACGAACACCGGGGAG.

This clone was seen repeatedly, ten times or more. The read finishes 3 residues shy of the CDR3 end, and the germline J gene is used to complete it. The rearrangement joins TRBV19 to TRBJ1-1; a possible D gene is TRBD1 (5 bases). CDR1 and CDR2 from the germline V gene are LNHDA and SQIVND (reference sequence). The CDR3 runs to 16 residues. V dropped 2 bases and J dropped 3 bases, with 16 bases sitting between them. The CDR3 loop reads CASSIYSFQGDTEAFF. CDR3 DNA (partial): TGTGCCAGTAGTATATATTCCTTCCAGGGAGACACTGAA.

There are many counts of this clone. The read halts 3 residues ahead of the CDR3 end, with the missing end drawn from the germline J gene. The chain uses TRBV7-8 and TRBJ2-1; D might be TRBD1 (5 bases). V lost 5 bases and J lost 0, with 14 bases in between. The CDR3 sequence is 16 residues long. The germline V gene encodes CDR1 SGHVS and CDR2 FQNEAQ. CDR3 DNA, as far as it was read: TGTGCCAGCAGCCTGGTCTGGGGCTACTCCTACAATGAG. It yields the protein CASSLVWGYSYNE. The CDR3 as a whole reads CASSLVWGYSYNEQFF.

Many counts were recorded for this clone. The missing CDR3 end, 3 residues past where the read stops, is filled in from the germline J gene. The chain joins TRBV11-2 to TRBJ1-1, with 9 bases matching TRBD1. The CDR3 is 14 amino acids. Germline values: CDR1 SGHAT, CDR2 FQNNGV. CDR3 DNA, as far as it was read: TGTGCCAGCAGCTTAGATCGACAGGGGGGAGAA. Its protein is CASSLDRQGGE. From start to end, the CDR3 is CASSLDRQGGEAFF.

The sequenced part of the CDR3 DNA is TGTGCCAGCAGTCAACCCAGGCAGGGGGACTCAGCGAACACTGAA. It translates to CASSQPRQGDSANTE. The entire CDR3 reads CASSQPRQGDSANTEAFF. The chain uses TRBV2 and TRBJ1-1; 7 bases align to TRBD1. The sequenced fragment ends 3 residues before the CDR3 boundary, so the rest is inferred from the germline J gene. With 5 bases clipped from V and 1 base from J, the junction kept 16 bases outside the gene matches. The CDR3 contains 18 residues. Germline V CDR1 and CDR2: SNHLY, FYNNEI.

This clone was found many times. The sequence runs out 3 residues before the end of the CDR3; the remainder is reconstructed from the germline J gene. The chain combines TRBV7-9 with TRBJ2-5, with D possibly matching TRBD2 (6 bases). Germline V gene sequence: CDR1 SEHNR, CDR2 FQNEAQ (reference sequence). V gave up 2 bases and J gave up 1 base, with 11 bases separating them. The CDR3 contains 15 residues. The CDR3 sequence: CASSLWLALQETQYF. The DNA read from the CDR3 is TGTGCCAGCAGCTTATGGCTAGCGCTCCAAGAGACC. The entire variable domain, with the rest obtained from reference TRBV7-9 and TRBJ2-5, is as follows: DTGVSQNPRHKITKRGQNVTFRCDPISEHNRLYWYRQTLGQGPEFLTYFQNEAQLEKSRLLSDRFSAERPKGSFSTLEIQRTEQGDSAMYLCASSLWLALQETQYFGPGTRLLVL.

This clone was recorded many times. Read sequence stops 3 residues before the CDR3 end, and the germline J gene provides the missing end. The chain uses TRBV7-8 and TRBJ1-5; D gene ambiguous. V lost 3 bases, J lost 7 bases, and 13 bases lay in between. The CDR3 runs to 14 residues. Germline V gene lookup returns CDR1 SGHVS and CDR2 FQNEAQ. This CDR3 is CASSLISGPQPQHF. Incomplete CDR3 DNA: TGTGCCAGCAGCTTGATATCTGGCCCACAGCCC.

This clone was seen at least ten times. The DNA ends 3 residues before the CDR3 does, and the rest of the CDR3 is filled in from the germline J gene. V usage is TRBV9 and J usage is TRBJ2-7, with 7 positions matching TRBD1. This CDR3 comprises 16 residues. V shed 4 bases, J shed 2 bases, and the junction held 12 bases outside the gene matches. The germline V gene has CDR1 SGDLS and CDR2 YYNGEE. CDR3 DNA, as far as it was read: TGTGCCAGCAGCTCTAATGAGGGGACAGCCCCCTACGAG. Its protein product is CASSSNEGTAPYE. The full CDR3 sequence reads CASSSNEGTAPYEQYF.